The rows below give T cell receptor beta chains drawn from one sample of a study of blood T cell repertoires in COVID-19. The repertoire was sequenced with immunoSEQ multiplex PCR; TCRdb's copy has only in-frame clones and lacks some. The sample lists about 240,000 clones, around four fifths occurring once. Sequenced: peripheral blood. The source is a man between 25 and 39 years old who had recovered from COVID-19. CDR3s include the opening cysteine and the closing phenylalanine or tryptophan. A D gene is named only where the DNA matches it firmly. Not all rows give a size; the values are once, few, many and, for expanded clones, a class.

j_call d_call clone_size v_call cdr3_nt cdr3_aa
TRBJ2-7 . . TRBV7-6 TGTGCCAGCAGCTCGGGGGACGGGGGAGTGCAGTACTTC CASSSGDGGVQYF
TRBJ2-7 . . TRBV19 TGTGCCAGTAGGATCACGGGAGCCTCCTACGAGCAGTACTTC CASRITGASYEQYF
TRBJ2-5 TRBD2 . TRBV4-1 TGCGCCAGCAGCCCTTCGGGAGCGGGGGGAGGGGAAGAGACCCAGTACTTC CASSPSGAGGGEETQYF
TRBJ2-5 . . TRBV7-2 TGTGCCAGCAGCTTAGGTGGCAGGGAGACCCAGTACTTC CASSLGGRETQYF
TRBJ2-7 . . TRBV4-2 TGTGCCAGCAGCCAAGATAACTACCTCGAGCAGTACTTC CASSQDNYLEQYF
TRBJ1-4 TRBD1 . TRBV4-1 TGCGCCAGCAGCCAGTTACAGGGGGCGCGAGTCTGGGAAAAACTGTTTTTT CASSQLQGARVWEKLFF
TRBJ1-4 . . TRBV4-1 TGCGCCAGCAGCCAAGAATGGCCGGGTAATGAAAAACTGTTTTTT CASSQEWPGNEKLFF
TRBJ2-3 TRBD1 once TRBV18 TGTGCCAGCACGCCGGGGACAGGGGGCGCAGATACGCAGTATTTT CASTPGTGGADTQYF
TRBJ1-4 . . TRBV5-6 TGTGCCAGCAGCTTGGCCGGGGCAGGGGCTAATGAAAAACTGTTTTTT CASSLAGAGANEKLFF
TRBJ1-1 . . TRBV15 TGTGCCACCCAAAAGGAGGGCAGCATGAACACTGAAGCTTTCTTT CATQKEGSMNTEAFF
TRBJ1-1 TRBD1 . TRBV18 TGTGCCAGCTCAGACAGGGGCGAGGAGGCTGAAGCTTTCTTT CASSDRGEEAEAFF
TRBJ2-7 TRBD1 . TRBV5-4 TGTGCCAGCAGCGCCGGGACAGGGGCCTCCTACGAGCAGTACTTC CASSAGTGASYEQYF
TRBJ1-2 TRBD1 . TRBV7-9 TGTGCCAGCAGCTTAGCTGGACAGGGGGCTAATGGCTACACCTTC CASSLAGQGANGYTF
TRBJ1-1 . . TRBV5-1 TGCGCCACCAGTGTTGGGGGGAGCACTGAAGCTTTCTTT CATSVGGSTEAFF
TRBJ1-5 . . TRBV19 TGTGCCAGTAGTATTAGGCAGGATCAGCCCCAGCATTTT CASSIRQDQPQHF
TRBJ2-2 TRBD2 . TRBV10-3 TGTGCCATCAGTACAACACTAGCGGGGGCGAACACCGGGGAGCTGTTTTTT CAISTTLAGANTGELFF
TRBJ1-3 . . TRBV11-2 TGTGCCAGCAGCTCCCCCATCCGAAACACCATATATTTT CASSSPIRNTIYF
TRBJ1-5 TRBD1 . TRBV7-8 TGTGCCAGCAGCCACAGGGGGCGCGGCAATCAGCCCCAGCATTTT CASSHRGRGNQPQHF